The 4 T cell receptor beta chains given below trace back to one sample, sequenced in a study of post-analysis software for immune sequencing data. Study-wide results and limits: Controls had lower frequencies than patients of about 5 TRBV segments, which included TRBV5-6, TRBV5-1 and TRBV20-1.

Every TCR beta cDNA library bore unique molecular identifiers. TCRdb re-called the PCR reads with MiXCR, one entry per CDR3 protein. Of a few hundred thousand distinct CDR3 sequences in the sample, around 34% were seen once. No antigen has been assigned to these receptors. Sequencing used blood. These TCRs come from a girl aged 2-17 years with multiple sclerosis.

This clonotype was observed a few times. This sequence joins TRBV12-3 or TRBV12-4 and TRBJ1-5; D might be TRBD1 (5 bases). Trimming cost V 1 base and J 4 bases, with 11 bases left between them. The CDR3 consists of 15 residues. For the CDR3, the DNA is TGTGCCAGCAGTTTAGGACAGCGGAAAAATCAGCCCCAGCATTTT. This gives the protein CASSLGQRKNQPQHF.

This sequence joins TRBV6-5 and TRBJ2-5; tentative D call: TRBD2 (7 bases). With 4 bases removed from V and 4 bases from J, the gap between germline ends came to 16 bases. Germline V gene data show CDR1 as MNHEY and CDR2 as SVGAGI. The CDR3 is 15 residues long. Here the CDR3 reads CASSLSGGPPETQYF. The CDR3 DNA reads TGTGCCAGCAGTTTGTCGGGGGGCCCCCCAGAGACCCAGTACTTC.

The CDR3 DNA follows: TGCGCCAGCAGTGAGGACTCCGCCACAGATACGCAGTATTTT. This gives the protein CASSEDSATDTQYF. The chain recombines TRBV10-1 with TRBJ2-3; D is unclear. The CDR3 covers 14 residues. The V end was cut by 2 bases, the J end by 2 bases, with 8 bases between. Germline assignment: CDR1 WNHNN and CDR2 SYGVQD (reference sequence).

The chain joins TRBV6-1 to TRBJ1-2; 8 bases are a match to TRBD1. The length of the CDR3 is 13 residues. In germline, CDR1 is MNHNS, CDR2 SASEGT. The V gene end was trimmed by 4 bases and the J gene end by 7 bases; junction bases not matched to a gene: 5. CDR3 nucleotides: TGTGCCAGCAGTGTGACAGGGGCGGCTGGCTACACCTTC. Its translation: CASSVTGAAGYTF.